This entry is about one T cell receptor beta chain. The antigen is unknown. The sample is drawn from a study of OX40 agonist ivuxolimab in advanced cancers. Across the study: An agonistic human IgG2 monoclonal antibody against OX40 (CD134) was given. At roughly 83% male, the cohort had a mean age of about 55 years, ranging from roughly 20 to 90. Study-wide points: Blood T cells, both CD4+ and CD8+, expanded clonally by week 6 at 0.1 to 3.0 mg/kg. Expanded peripheral T cell antigen specificity was not determined.

The table came from immunoSEQ multiplex PCR; TCRdb's copy has only in-frame clones and leaves some out. The top ten hold about 0.76% of the sample, which has 50,000 to 65,000 clones, about 88% seen once. The CDR3 contains 15 residues. Germline CDR1 MGHRA, CDR2 YSYEKL. Trimming removed 6 bases at V and 3 bases at J, with 18 bases between. The TCR comes from an adult with an advanced solid tumor such as melanoma, head and neck, liver or kidney cancer. The starting material was CD4+ or CD8+ T cells sorted from blood, obtained in a trial of the OX40 agonist ivuxolimab. V usage is TRBV4-1 and J usage is TRBJ2-7, with D possibly being TRBD1 (5 bases). The CDR3 nucleotides read TGCGCCAGCAGGCAGACAGAGCTTGAGATCTACGAGCAGTACTTC. It yields the protein CASRQTELEIYEQYF.